This T cell receptor beta chain was captured in a study of shared clonotypes between healthy human individuals. All donors qualified as healthy HIV-negative adults and had experienced no recent acute infections or vaccinations. Replicate sorted-subset PCRs were loaded with around 220 ng DNA, tens of thousands of T cell genomes. The protocol was immunoSEQ multiplex PCR, while the TCRdb copy is restricted to in-frame clones and leaves out a portion. The profile covers around 990,000 clones, with approximately 77% appearing a single time and over 0.8% taken by the ten largest. The sample consisted of memory CD4+ T cells from PBMCs. The subset here: CD45RA-negative fraction. This TCR was sampled from a man aged 18 to 29 in good health. Some clones in this sample may be carry-over from other donors' samples.

CDR3 DNA sequence: TGTGCCAGCAGCTTACGGGGGACTAGCGGGAGACGTACAGATACGCAGTATTTT. Its translation: CASSLRGTSGRRTDTQYF. The J gene is TRBJ2-3, the V gene TRBV7-3; TRBD2 matches 14 bases. V lost 2 bases to trimming and J lost 3 bases; unmatched junction nucleotides: 7. The CDR3 has 18 residues. Germline V gene data show CDR1 as SGHTA and CDR2 as FQGTGA.